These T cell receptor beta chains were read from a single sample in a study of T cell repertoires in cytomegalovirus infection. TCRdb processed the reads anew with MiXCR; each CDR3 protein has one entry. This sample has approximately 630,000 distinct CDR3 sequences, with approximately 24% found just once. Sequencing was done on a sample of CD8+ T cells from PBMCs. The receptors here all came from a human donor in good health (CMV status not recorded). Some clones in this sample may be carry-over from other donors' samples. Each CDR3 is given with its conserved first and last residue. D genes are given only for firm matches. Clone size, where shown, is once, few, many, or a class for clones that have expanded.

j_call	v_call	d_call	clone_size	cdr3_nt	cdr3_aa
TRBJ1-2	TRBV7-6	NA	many	TGTGCCAGCAGCCCCGACCACGGACCGAACTATGGCTACACCTTC	CASSPDHGPNYGYTF
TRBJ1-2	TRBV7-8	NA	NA	TGTGCCAGCAAACCCCTTTACTCGGGGGGTGGCTACACCTTC	CASKPLYSGGGYTF
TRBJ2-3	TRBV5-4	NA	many	TGTGCCAGCAGCTTTATCCCGGGGGGCACAGATACGCAGTATTTT	CASSFIPGGTDTQYF
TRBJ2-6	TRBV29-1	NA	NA	TGCAGCGTTGTCGTGATTGGGGGTGCTAAGAGCTCTGGGGCCAACGTCCTGACTTTC	CSVVVIGGAKSSGANVLTF
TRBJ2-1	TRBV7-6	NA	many	TGTGCCAGCAGTAGCCCCGGGACGAACTACAATGAGCAGTTCTTC	CASSSPGTNYNEQFF
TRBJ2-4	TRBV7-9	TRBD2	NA	TGTGCCAGCAGCGAACTAGCGGTTCTAGCCAAAAACATTCAGTACTTC	CASSELAVLAKNIQYF
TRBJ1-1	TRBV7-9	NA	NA	TGTGCCAGCAGCCCGTTAAACAGGGTCCCTGAAGCTTTCTTT	CASSPLNRVPEAFF
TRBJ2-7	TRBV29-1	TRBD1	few	TGCAGCGTAGGGTCCTCGGAAAGGGGGCTTTACGAGCAGTACTTC	CSVGSSERGLYEQYF
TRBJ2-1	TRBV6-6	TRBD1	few	TGTGCCAGCAGTCGGACAGGGGGTGTTGAGCGGGCCTACAATGAGCAGTTCTTC	CASSRTGGVERAYNEQFF
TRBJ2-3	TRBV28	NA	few	TGTGCCAGCAGTTTTTCGTTTGGCACAGATACGCAGTATTTT	CASSFSFGTDTQYF
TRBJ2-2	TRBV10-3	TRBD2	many	TGTGCCAGCAGACTAGCGGGGGGACTCTACGGGGAGCTGTTTTTT	CASRLAGGLYGELFF
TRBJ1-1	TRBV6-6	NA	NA	TGTGCCAGCTACCAGGGATCACACACTGAAGCTTTCTTT	CASYQGSHTEAFF
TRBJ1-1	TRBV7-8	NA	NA	TGTGCCAGCAGCTTAGAGACAGAGGGCTTCACTGAAGCTTTCTTT	CASSLETEGFTEAFF
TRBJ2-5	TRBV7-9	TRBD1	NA	TGTGCCAGCCGACAGGGCCCGTCGGGTCGGGAGACCCAGTACTTC	CASRQGPSGRETQYF
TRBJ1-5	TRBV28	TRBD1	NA	TGTGCCAACAGTTTCGGGACAGGGGGCTTTCAGCCCCAGCATTTT	CANSFGTGGFQPQHF
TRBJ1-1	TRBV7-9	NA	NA	TGTGCCAGCAGCTTAGATACCAGAAACACTGAAGCTTTCTTT	CASSLDTRNTEAFF
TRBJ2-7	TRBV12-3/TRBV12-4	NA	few	TGTGCCAGCACCCTAGGTGGGCAGCAGTACTTC	CASTLGGQQYF
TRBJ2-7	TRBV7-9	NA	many	TGTGCCAGCAGCTTAGAGGTGACAGCCTACGAGCAGTACTTC	CASSLEVTAYEQYF
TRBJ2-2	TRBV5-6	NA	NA	TGTGCCAGCAGCTTGGAAGAATACACCGGGGAGCTGTTTTTT	CASSLEEYTGELFF
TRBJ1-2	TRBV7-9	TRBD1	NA	TGTGCCAGCAGCCTCCGGGACAGGGTGGATGGCTACACCTTC	CASSLRDRVDGYTF
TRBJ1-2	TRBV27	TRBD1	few	TGTGCCAGCAGGACCGGGACAGGGGTATATGGCTACACCTTC	CASRTGTGVYGYTF
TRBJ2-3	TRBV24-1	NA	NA	TGTGCCACCAGTCTCGAGGCGGCGGGGGCCGATACGCAGTATTTT	CATSLEAAGADTQYF
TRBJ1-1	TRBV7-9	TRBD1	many	TGTGCCAGCAGCTTTCCCGACAGGGACCACACTGAAGCTTTCTTT	CASSFPDRDHTEAFF
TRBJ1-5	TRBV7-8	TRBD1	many	TGTGCCAGCAGCTTGGGGACAGCCCGCAATCAGCCCCAGCATTTT	CASSLGTARNQPQHF
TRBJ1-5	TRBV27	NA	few	TGTGCCAGCAGTTTAATGCGGGGATATCAGCCCCAGCATTTT	CASSLMRGYQPQHF
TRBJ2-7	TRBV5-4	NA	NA	TGTGCCAGCAGCACCTCGGGATCCTACGAGCAGTACTTC	CASSTSGSYEQYF
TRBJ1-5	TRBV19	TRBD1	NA	TGTGCCAGTAAGACAGGGGCAGAGCCCCAGCATTTT	CASKTGAEPQHF
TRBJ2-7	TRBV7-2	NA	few	TGTGCCAGCAGCGACGGGGCCTCCTACGAGCAGTACTTC	CASSDGASYEQYF
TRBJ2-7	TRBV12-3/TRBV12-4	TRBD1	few	TGTGCCAGCAGCTCCACCGGACAGGGGTCCGAGCAGTACTTC	CASSSTGQGSEQYF
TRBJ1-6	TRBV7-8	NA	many	TGTGCCAGCTTCCTTCAGGGGCACCTCCACTTT	CASFLQGHLHF
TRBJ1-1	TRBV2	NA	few	TGTGCCAGCAGGGACGGCATGAACACTGAAGCTTTCTTT	CASRDGMNTEAFF
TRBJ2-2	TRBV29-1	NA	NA	TGCAGCGCCCTTGCGGCCTCTCCGAACACCGGGGAGCTGTTTTTT	CSALAASPNTGELFF
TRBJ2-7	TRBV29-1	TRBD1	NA	TGCAGCGTTGTCAGACAGGGGGCGATCGAGCAGTACTTC	CSVVRQGAIEQYF
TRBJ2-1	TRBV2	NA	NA	TGTGCCAGCAGTGAAGGCCAGGCCTTCTACAATGAGCAGTTCTTC	CASSEGQAFYNEQFF
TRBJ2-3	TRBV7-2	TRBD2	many	TGTGCCAGCAGCTTAGCGGGCTGGACTAGTATAGATACGCAGTATTTT	CASSLAGWTSIDTQYF
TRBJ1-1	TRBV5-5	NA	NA	TGTGCCAGCAGGATGGACCTGAACACTGAAGCTTTCTTT	CASRMDLNTEAFF
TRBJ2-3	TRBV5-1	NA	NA	TGCGCCAGCAGCTTGCTGGGGGGTTCAGATACGCAGTATTTT	CASSLLGGSDTQYF
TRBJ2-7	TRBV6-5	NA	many	TGTGCCAGCAGCCCCTCGGGTCCCTACGAGCAGTACTTC	CASSPSGPYEQYF
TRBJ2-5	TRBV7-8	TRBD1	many	TGTGCCGCTATCCGGGACAGGGGAGAAGAGACCCAGTACTTC	CAAIRDRGEETQYF
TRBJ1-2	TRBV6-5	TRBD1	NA	TGTGCCAGCAGTACCTTACTCGGACAGGCGGATTTTCCTAACTATGGCTACACCTTC	CASSTLLGQADFPNYGYTF
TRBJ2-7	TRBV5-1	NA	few	TGCGCCAGCAGCTCTACGGGACACCTCTACGAGCAGTACTTC	CASSSTGHLYEQYF
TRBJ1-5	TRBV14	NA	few	TGTGCCAGCAGCCCGATGGGGAGCAATCAGCCCCAGCATTTT	CASSPMGSNQPQHF
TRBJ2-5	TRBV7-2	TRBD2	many	TGTGCCAGCAGCCGAAAACTAGCGCTAGAGACCCAGTACTTC	CASSRKLALETQYF
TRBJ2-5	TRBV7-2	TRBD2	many	TGTGCCAGCAGGACTAGCGGGGGGCTCCAAGAGACCCAGTACTTC	CASRTSGGLQETQYF
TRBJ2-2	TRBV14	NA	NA	TGTGCCAGCAGCCAACGATGGGGCACCGGGGAGCTGTTTTTT	CASSQRWGTGELFF
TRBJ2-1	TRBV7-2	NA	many	TGTGCCAGCAGCCCGACTCGATCCTACAATGAGCAGTTCTTC	CASSPTRSYNEQFF
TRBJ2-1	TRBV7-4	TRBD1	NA	TGTGCCAGCAGCCGAACGGGACAGCTTATGAATGAGCAGTTCTTC	CASSRTGQLMNEQFF
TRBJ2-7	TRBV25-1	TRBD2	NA	TGTGCCAGCAGTGACAGGTCTAGCGGGGTCTACGAGCAGTACTTC	CASSDRSSGVYEQYF
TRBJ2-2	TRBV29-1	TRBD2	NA	TGCAGCGTGTACACTAGCGGGGGAATCACCGGGGAGCTGTTTTTT	CSVYTSGGITGELFF
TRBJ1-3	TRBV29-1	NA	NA	TGCAGCGGCTCAGGGGCGCCTGGAAACACCATATATTTT	CSGSGAPGNTIYF
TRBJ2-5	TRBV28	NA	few	TGTGCCAGCAGCTTTGGACATTATGGAGAGACCCAGTACTTC	CASSFGHYGETQYF
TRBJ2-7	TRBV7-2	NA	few	TGTGCCAGCAGCTTAGAGATTAGCGGCTACTACGAGCAGTACTTC	CASSLEISGYYEQYF
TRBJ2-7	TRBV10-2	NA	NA	TGCGCCAGCAATGACACCCGGGCCAATCTCTACGAGCAGTACTTC	CASNDTRANLYEQYF
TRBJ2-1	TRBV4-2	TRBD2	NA	TGTGCCAGCAGCCTAAGACTAGCGGGGGACCTCCCCAATGAGCAGTTCTTC	CASSLRLAGDLPNEQFF
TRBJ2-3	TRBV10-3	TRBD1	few	TGTGCCACCGGTTGGACAGGTTCTAGCACAGATACGCAGTATTTT	CATGWTGSSTDTQYF
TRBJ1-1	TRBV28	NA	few	TGTGCCAGCAAAAAGGACCCCCCCACTGAAGCTTTCTTT	CASKKDPPTEAFF
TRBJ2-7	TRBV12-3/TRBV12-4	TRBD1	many	TGTGCCAGCAGTTCCCGGGACAGCCTCCTCCGGGGAGAGCAGTACTTC	CASSSRDSLLRGEQYF